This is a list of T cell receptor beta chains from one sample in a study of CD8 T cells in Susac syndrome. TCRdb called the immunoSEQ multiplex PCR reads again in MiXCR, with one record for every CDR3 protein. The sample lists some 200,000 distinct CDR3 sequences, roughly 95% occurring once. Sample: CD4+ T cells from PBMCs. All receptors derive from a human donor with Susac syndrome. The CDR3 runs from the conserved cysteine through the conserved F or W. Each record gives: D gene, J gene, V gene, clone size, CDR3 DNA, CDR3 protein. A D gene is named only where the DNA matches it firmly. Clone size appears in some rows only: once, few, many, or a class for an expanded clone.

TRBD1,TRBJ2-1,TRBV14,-,TGTGCCAGCAGCCGCACCAACAGGGGTATCTACAATGAGCAGTTCTTC,CASSRTNRGIYNEQFF
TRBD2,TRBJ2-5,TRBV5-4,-,TGTGCCAGCAGCCCGGGGGGGTTGTTGGAGACCCAGTACTTC,CASSPGGLLETQYF
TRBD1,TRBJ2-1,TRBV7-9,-,TGTGCCAGCAGCTTCATACAGGGGATTGAGCAGTTCTTC,CASSFIQGIEQFF
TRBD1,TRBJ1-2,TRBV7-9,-,TGTGCCAGCAGCCGATTGGACAGGAACCACTATGGCTACACCTTC,CASSRLDRNHYGYTF
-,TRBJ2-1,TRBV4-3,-,TGCGCCAGCAGCCAAGGGGGGCGCCCCCGCAATGAGCAGTTCTTC,CASSQGGRPRNEQFF
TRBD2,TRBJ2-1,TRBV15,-,TGTGCCACCAGCGGGCCGGCGGGGGGAGTGTATGAGCAGTTCTTC,CATSGPAGGVYEQFF
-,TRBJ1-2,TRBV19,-,TGTGCCAGTAGTCGGGACGGAGCCTATGGCTACACCTTC,CASSRDGAYGYTF
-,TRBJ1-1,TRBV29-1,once,TGCAGCGTTGCAAGGGGAGGGGACTACACTGAAGCTTTCTTT,CSVARGGDYTEAFF
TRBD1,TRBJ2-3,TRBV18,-,TGTGCCAGCTCAGCCCGACAGGGGGCTTCCACGGGTACGCAGTATTTT,CASSARQGASTGTQYF
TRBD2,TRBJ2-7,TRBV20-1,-,TGCAGTGCTAGCCTCTCGACTAGCGGGGGAAGCGAGCAGTACTTC,CSASLSTSGGSEQYF
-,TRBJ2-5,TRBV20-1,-,TGCAGTGCTAGTTGGCCTAGTGGGCAAGAGACCCAGTACTTC,CSASWPSGQETQYF
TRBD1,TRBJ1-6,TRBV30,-,TGTGCCTGTAACCGGGACAGGGATGATTCACCCCTCCACTTT,CACNRDRDDSPLHF
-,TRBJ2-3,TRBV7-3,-,TGTGCCAGCAGCTTATCACGGGGACCCACAGATACGCAGTATTTT,CASSLSRGPTDTQYF
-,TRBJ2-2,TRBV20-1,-,TGCAGTGCTAGAGATCAAAAGGACAGCCTCGCGAGCGGGGAGCTGTTTTTT,CSARDQKDSLASGELFF
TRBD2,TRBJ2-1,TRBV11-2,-,TGTGCCAGCAGCTTAATAGCGGGGGGCCAGCAGTTCTTC,CASSLIAGGQQFF
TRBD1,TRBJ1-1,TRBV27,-,TGTGCCAGCAGTCCAACCCTACAGGGGCGAGCTTTCTTT,CASSPTLQGRAFF
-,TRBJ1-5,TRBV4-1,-,TGCGCCAGCAGCCAACGGATCGGGGGGGGGATCAGCAATCAGCCCCAGCATTTT,CASSQRIGGGISNQPQHF
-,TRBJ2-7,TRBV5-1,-,TGCGCCAGCAGCTTGGCTAGATCCTACGAGCAGTACTTC,CASSLARSYEQYF
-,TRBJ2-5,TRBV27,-,TGTGCCAGCAGTAGCGGACACCAAGAGACCCAGTACTTC,CASSSGHQETQYF
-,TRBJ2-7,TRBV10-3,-,TGTGCCATCAGGGACAGCCACGAGCAGTACTTC,CAIRDSHEQYF
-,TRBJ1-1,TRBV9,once,TGTGCCAGCAGCGTAGACGTGAACACTGAAGCTTTCTTT,CASSVDVNTEAFF
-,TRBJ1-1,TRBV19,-,TGTGCCAGTACCGATCGGGGAAGGAGGACTGAAGCTTTCTTT,CASTDRGRRTEAFF
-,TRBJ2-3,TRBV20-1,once,TGCAGTGTGGCCAGGGTTGGGACAGATACGCAGTATTTT,CSVARVGTDTQYF
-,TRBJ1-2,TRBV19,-,TGTGCCAGTAGTACCCTAGGACAAAGCTATGGCTACACCTTC,CASSTLGQSYGYTF
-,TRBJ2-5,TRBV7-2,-,TGTGCCAGCAGCTTATCTAGTTCTTTAGAGACCCAGTACTTC,CASSLSSSLETQYF
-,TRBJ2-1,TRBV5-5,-,TGTGCCAGCAGCTTGGGGGTCATTGGTAATGAGCAGTTCTTC,CASSLGVIGNEQFF
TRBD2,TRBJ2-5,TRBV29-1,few,TGCAGCGTTGTTGGGAGACTAGCTGAGACCCAGTACTTC,CSVVGRLAETQYF
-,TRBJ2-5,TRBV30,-,TGTGCCTGGAGTGTACTGAAGTCCGGGGGTCGAGAGACCCAGTACTTC,CAWSVLKSGGRETQYF
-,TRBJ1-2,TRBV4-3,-,TGCGCCAGCAGCCAAGACTGGGCAGGATTTAACTATGGCTACACCTTC,CASSQDWAGFNYGYTF